Below are 17 T cell receptor beta chains sequenced from a single sample in a study of cytomegalovirus exposure and HLA in healthy donors. The PCR made use of 60 Vbeta and 13 Jbeta primers. Profiling relied on immunoSEQ multiplex PCR, and the TCRdb table lists in-frame clones only, not all of them. In the table there are some 130,000 clones, more than 70% of which are singletons. The sequenced material came from PBMCs. These receptor sequences come from a young man in good health and CMV-seronegative.

The rearrangement links TRBV18 to TRBJ1-2; D not certain. Trimming pared 3 bases from V and 0 bases from J, leaving 17 bases between. The CDR3 is made up of 17 amino acids. From germline, CDR1 is KGHSH and CDR2 LQKENI. Here the CDR3 reads CASSPSEEQTSNYGYTF. The DNA of the CDR3 is TGTGCCAGCTCACCTAGTGAAGAACAGACCTCTAACTATGGCTACACCTTC.

The V call is TRBV4-1, the J call TRBJ2-7; maybe TRBD1 (7 bases). CDR1 and CDR2 from the germline V gene are MGHRA and YSYEKL. CDR3 length equals 16 residues. Trimming cost V 0 bases and J 3 bases, with 15 bases left between them. The CDR3 DNA sequence: TGCGCCAGCAGCCAAGATTCGGGCAGGGGGGTCTACGAGCAGTACTTC. Protein sequence: CASSQDSGRGVYEQYF.

The rearrangement links TRBV7-9 to TRBJ1-2, with D maybe TRBD1 (5 bases). This CDR3 contains 17 residues. CDR1 and CDR2 (germline): SEHNR, FQNEAQ (reference sequence). V shed 4 bases and J shed 0 bases, with 18 bases lying between them. Written as DNA, the CDR3 is TGTGCCAGCAGCTCAGCCGCGACAGTTTATTCTAACTATGGCTACACCTTC. Its protein product is CASSSAATVYSNYGYTF.

The chain carries TRBV12-5 and TRBJ2-3; TRBD2 matches at 10 bases. The CDR3 runs 18 residues. The germline gives CDR1 LGHNT, CDR2 FRNRAP. J was trimmed by 2 bases and V by 1 base; bases with no gene match: 9. CDR3 DNA sequence: TGTGCTAGTGGTTTGGCTCGTAGCGGGAGGCCTGACACAGATACGCAGTATTTT. Its protein is CASGLARSGRPDTDTQYF.

The chain combines TRBV13 with TRBJ2-1; TRBD2 agrees at 8 bases. Germline V lookup: CDR1 PRHDT, CDR2 FYEKMQ (reference sequence). V was clipped by 5 bases and J by 10 bases; unmatched bases: 25. This CDR3 spans 19 amino acids. This chain's CDR3 is CASSPRRGRWEAGVVEQFF. CDR3 nucleotides: TGTGCCAGCAGCCCCAGGAGGGGAAGGTGGGAAGCGGGAGTAGTAGAGCAGTTCTTC.

The chain is built from TRBV5-1 and TRBJ2-2; a possible D gene is TRBD1 (6 bases). This CDR3 is built from 19 residues. Trimming stripped 0 bases from V and 6 bases from J, with 24 bases between. From germline, CDR1 is SGHRS and CDR2 YFSETQ. The CDR3 reads CASSLGLGGRRSVAGELFF. CDR3 nucleotide sequence: TGCGCCAGCAGCTTGGGGCTTGGGGGCCGGCGTAGTGTGGCCGGGGAGCTGTTTTTT.

This clone was detected only once. The chain uses TRBV2 and TRBJ2-3, with 7 bases lining up with TRBD2. This CDR3 is built from 15 residues. V shed 6 bases, J shed 2 bases, and the junction held 8 bases outside the gene matches. Germline V gives CDR1 SNHLY, CDR2 FYNNEI. The CDR3 reads CASRRGLIDTDTQYF. The DNA for the CDR3 is TGTGCCAGCAGAAGGGGACTAATCGACACAGATACGCAGTATTTT.

The V call is TRBV5-4, the J call TRBJ2-7; 10 bases agree with TRBD2. Germline trimming cut 5 bases from V and 3 bases from J; bases unmatched to any gene: 17. The CDR3 consists of 18 residues. CDR1 and CDR2 from the germline V gene are SGHNT and YYREEE (reference sequence). The DNA of the CDR3 is TGTGCCAGCAGATGGTCTAGCGGGAGAAGAGCCGCAAACTACGAGCAGTACTTC. Translation gives CASRWSSGRRAANYEQYF.

The rearrangement links TRBV7-3 to TRBJ2-3, with 11 bases matching TRBD2. V lost 3 bases and J lost 2; bases outside the gene matches: 4. CDR3 length: 16 amino acids. CDR1 SGHTA and CDR2 FQGTGA come from the germline V gene. The CDR3 is CASSLLAGGYTDTQYF. CDR3 sequence (DNA): TGTGCCAGCAGCTTGTTAGCGGGAGGGTACACAGATACGCAGTATTTT. Based on the CDR3 plus reference TRBV7-3 and TRBJ2-3, the full variable domain is GAGVSQTPSNKVTEKGKYVELRCDPISGHTALYWYRQSLGQGPEFLIYFQGTGAADDSGLPNDRFFAVRPEGSVSTLKIQRTERGDSAVYLCASSLLAGGYTDTQYFGPGTRLTVL.

V and J are TRBV6-5 and TRBJ2-1; D perhaps matches TRBD2 (6 bases). The CDR3 has 14 amino acids. CDR1 MNHEY and CDR2 SVGAGI come from the germline V gene. The germline V and J ends were trimmed by 10 bases and 4 bases, with 17 bases remaining between them. CDR3 in amino acids: CATQRAGNYNEQFF. DNA for the CDR3: TGTGCCACCCAGCGGGCAGGGAATTACAATGAGCAGTTCTTC.

The chain joins TRBV27 to TRBJ2-7; TRBD2 might be the D (6 bases). This CDR3 comprises 13 residues. Germline lookup yields CDR1 MNHEY and CDR2 SMNVEV (reference sequence). The V and J ends lost 7 bases and 7 bases respectively, with 17 bases between them. The CDR3 loop is CASMMTVGREQYF. In DNA form, the CDR3 reads TGTGCCAGCATGATGACGGTTGGGAGGGAGCAGTACTTC.

This clone was recorded only once. The chain combines TRBV6-1 with TRBJ1-6; a possible D gene is TRBD1 (6 bases). The germline V gene has CDR1 MNHNS and CDR2 SASEGT. CDR3 length equals 14 residues. The V gene lost 2 bases and the J gene lost 9 bases, with 11 bases spanning the gap. For the CDR3, the DNA is TGTGCCAGCAGTGAAATTACAGGGAGTTCACCCCTCCACTTT. Residues: CASSEITGSSPLHF.

The chain combines TRBV30 with TRBJ2-3; 8 bases align to TRBD2. With V trimmed by 3 bases and J by 2 bases, 4 bases remained unmatched. CDR1 is GTSNPN, CDR2 SVGIG, per germline (reference sequence). The CDR3 runs to 14 residues. The DNA for the CDR3 is TGTGCCTGGAGGCTAGCGGGTCCCACAGATACGCAGTATTTT. Translating it yields CAWRLAGPTDTQYF.

This rearrangement joins TRBV27 to TRBJ2-7, with 10 positions matching TRBD1. Germline V gene sequence: CDR1 MNHEY, CDR2 SMNVEV (reference sequence). The junction had 7 bases not matched to a gene; V was cut back by 5 bases and J by 3 bases. The CDR3 loop spans 15 amino acids. The CDR3 sequence is CASSASGQGIYEQYF. In DNA, the CDR3 is TGTGCCAGCAGTGCCTCGGGACAGGGGATCTACGAGCAGTACTTC.

The chain employs TRBV28 and TRBJ1-2; tentative D call: TRBD1 (5 bases). Germline CDR1 MDHEN, CDR2 SYDVKM. This CDR3 is built from 14 residues. V lost 3 bases to trimming and J lost 4 bases, with 12 bases between them. The DNA for the CDR3 is TGTGCCAGCAGTTTGGCAGGGAAAGGCTATGGCTACACCTTC. It is translated as CASSLAGKGYGYTF.

A note on this clone: A junction boundary mismatches the germline segment, possibly from a read error. The V gene is TRBV6-1, the J gene TRBJ1-5, with no clear D. The CDR3 totals 13 residues. Germline CDR1 reads MNHNS; CDR2 reads SASEGT. The CDR3 DNA follows: TGTGCCAGCAGTGAAGACAGAAATCGGCCCCAGCATTTT. As protein: CASSEDRNRPQHF.

This chain connects TRBV7-8 to TRBJ2-1; 10 nucleotides align to TRBD2. V shed 5 bases and J 1 base; nucleotides not matched to a gene: 5. This CDR3 region has 16 residues. Germline-derived CDR1 and CDR2 are SGHVS and FQNEAQ. The CDR3 region has the DNA TGTGCCAGCAGCCGAGCGGGAGGGACTTCCTACAATGAGCAGTTCTTC. Protein product: CASSRAGGTSYNEQFF.